The rows below give T cell receptor beta chains drawn from one sample of a study of T cells after yellow fever vaccination. TCRdb analysed the 5' RACE reads with MiXCR anew, one entry per CDR3 protein. The sample comprises hundreds of thousands of distinct CDR3 sequences, under 20% of which are singletons, and about 18% rests with the top ten. The sequencing used PBMCs, collected before the yellow fever booster vaccination. The source of these receptors is a man aged 18 to 30 who received the YFV17D yellow fever vaccine. CDR3s include the opening cysteine and the closing phenylalanine or tryptophan. Clone size appears in some rows only: once, few, many, or a class for an expanded clone.

v_gene,j_gene,abundance,CDR3aa
TRBV30,TRBJ1-5,few,CAWRDGFNQPQHF
TRBV28,TRBJ1-1,few,CASKTGVIWNTEAFF
TRBV7-2,TRBJ2-1,many,CASRLGTSGGAHNEQFF
TRBV15,TRBJ1-1,-,CATSSDRVGTEAFF
TRBV4-3,TRBJ2-2,-,CASSQAENTGELFF
TRBV10-3,TRBJ2-5,few,CAISEGPQTSGVETQYF
TRBV18,TRBJ2-3,-,CASLLPGATDTQYF
TRBV6-2/TRBV6-3,TRBJ1-6,many,CASSYSGADNSPLHF
TRBV7-9,TRBJ2-5,few,CASSSGQPEETQYF
TRBV10-3,TRBJ1-6,few,CAISASFPEEVSQTPLHF
TRBV10-3,TRBJ2-5,-,CAINKQGGETQYF
TRBV5-1,TRBJ1-2,few,CASRSGSQDRSEGRSYTF
TRBV29-1,TRBJ2-2,-,CSSAPNTGELFF
TRBV2,TRBJ2-2,-,CASSDGQGIAGELFF
TRBV20-1,TRBJ2-7,-,CSARDLEWTGTPYEQYF
TRBV27,TRBJ1-2,-,CASSVAAGERGYTF
TRBV2,TRBJ2-1,-,CASSEALRTRDEQFF